The rows below give T cell receptor beta chains drawn from one sample of a study of CD4 and CD8 cells across lung adenocarcinoma regions. A single record per CDR3 protein comes from TCRdb applying MiXCR to the PCR reads. The table has about 19,000 distinct CDR3 sequences, 46% seen once. The sample comprised CD4+ T cells from the margin of a lung tumor. These receptors were taken from a male donor with lung adenocarcinoma. The CD4 and CD8 labels of this study may be unreliable. Each CDR3 is given with its conserved first and last residue. The D gene is left open where the match is weak. Clone size is not always given. Where it is, it says once, few, many or a class for expanded clones.

NA	TRBV6-1	TRBJ1-2	NA	TGTGCCAGCACGGACGGCTATGGCTACACCTTC	CASTDGYGYTF
TRBD2	TRBV6-6	TRBJ2-5	medium-sized	TGTGCCAGCAGCACCGGGACTAGCGGGAGAGCAATCTACAAGCAGTACTTC	CASSTGTSGRAIYKQYF
TRBD2	TRBV7-7	TRBJ2-3	NA	TGTGCTAGCAGCCCCTCGGGCGGGGGAGCCTTTGGCACAGATACGCAGTATTTT	CASSPSGGGAFGTDTQYF
NA	TRBV6-1	TRBJ2-4	NA	TGTGCCAGCAGGAAGGGGGTGTTAGGGAAAAATACTCAGTACTTC	CASRKGVLGKNTQYF
NA	TRBV7-3	TRBJ2-1	many	TGTGCCAGCAGCTTACGTACGGGAAGCTCCTACAATGAGCAGTTCTTC	CASSLRTGSSYNEQFF
NA	TRBV7-2	TRBJ1-2	NA	TGTGCCAGCAGCTTAGGATCGGGTCCGAACTATGGCTACACCTTC	CASSLGSGPNYGYTF
TRBD1	TRBV6-1	TRBJ1-5	few	TGTGCCAGCAGTGCCTCCCCCAGGGGGTACAATCAGCCCCAGCATTTT	CASSASPRGYNQPQHF
NA	TRBV6-1	TRBJ2-1	medium-sized	TGTGCCAGCAACGACCATTACAATGAGCAGTTCTTC	CASNDHYNEQFF
NA	TRBV11-3	TRBJ1-1	many	TGTGCCAGCAGTCCCCGGGTCCAGCTGTTT	CASSPRVQLF
NA	TRBV6-1	TRBJ2-7	NA	TGTGCCAGCAGTGTTACTGGGGCTCGGGACGAGCAGTACTTC	CASSVTGARDEQYF
TRBD1	TRBV6-5	TRBJ2-1	NA	TGTGCCAGCAGTTTCCGGGACAGCACCTACAATGAGCAGTTCTTC	CASSFRDSTYNEQFF
NA	TRBV12-3/TRBV12-4	TRBJ1-5	NA	TGTGCCAGCAGTGATATGCGGAGCAATCAGCCCCAGCATTTT	CASSDMRSNQPQHF
NA	TRBV6-1	TRBJ2-1	few	TGTGCCAGCAGACAAACCTCGTACCATGAGCAGTTCTTC	CASRQTSYHEQFF
NA	TRBV6-1	TRBJ2-3	NA	TGTGCCAGCAGTCTAGGCCCCCTGGCCACAGATACGCAGTATTTT	CASSLGPLATDTQYF
TRBD2	TRBV4-1	TRBJ2-5	medium-sized	TGCGCCAGCAGCCAAGAAGGACTAGCCCCGGAGACCCAGTACTTC	CASSQEGLAPETQYF
TRBD2	TRBV9	TRBJ2-1	many	TGTGCCAGCAGCGTAGGGGGACTAGCGGGACAAATCCTGCAGTTCTTC	CASSVGGLAGQILQFF
NA	TRBV4-1	TRBJ2-4	many	TGCGCCAGCAGCCAAGCGGGAGCCAAAAACATTCAGTACTTC	CASSQAGAKNIQYF
NA	TRBV6-5	TRBJ2-5	many	TGTGCCAGCAGTTACTCGGGATTCAGCGCCGTAGAGACCCAGTACTTC	CASSYSGFSAVETQYF
NA	TRBV6-4	TRBJ2-3	few	TGTGCCAGGGGTGACGGGGGCGGGGGTGAAGATACGCAGTATTTC	CARGDGGGGEDTQYF
NA	TRBV4-1	TRBJ2-5	NA	TGCGCCAGCAGCCAACCGGGGCCCGGGGGCCGTGGCCAAGAGACCCAGTACTTC	CASSQPGPGGRGQETQYF
TRBD1	TRBV15	TRBJ2-1	NA	TGTGCCACCAGCAGGGACTCCGGGACAGGGGGCCATGAGCAGTTCTTC	CATSRDSGTGGHEQFF
NA	TRBV10-1	TRBJ2-3	NA	TGCGCCAGCAGCGGACGGAGGGGCGGTGACCCAGATACGCAGTATTTC	CASSGRRGGDPDTQYF
TRBD1	TRBV6-2/TRBV6-3	TRBJ1-4	many	TGTGCCAGCAGACAGGGGCGTTCTAATGAAAAACTGTTTTTT	CASRQGRSNEKLFF
NA	TRBV7-2	TRBJ1-2	few	TGTGCCAGCAGCTTAGTCGTAAGGGGCTACACCTTC	CASSLVVRGYTF
NA	TRBV6-1	TRBJ2-5	NA	TGTGCCAGCAGTAAAGGGCGTCAAGAGACCCAGTACTTC	CASSKGRQETQYF
TRBD2	TRBV27	TRBJ2-7	NA	TGTGCCAGCAGGCCGGGAGGAGGAGGGACCTACGAGCAGTACTTC	CASRPGGGGTYEQYF
TRBD1	TRBV30	TRBJ2-1	NA	TGTGCCTGGAGTGAGGGACAGGGAAAGTACAATGAGCAGTTCTTC	CAWSEGQGKYNEQFF
NA	TRBV10-1	TRBJ2-4	few	TGCGCCAGCAGTGAGTCGGGAAGCGTGGGGTCCGGGAAACAGTACTTC	CASSESGSVGSGKQYF
NA	TRBV27	TRBJ2-5	NA	TGTGCCGCGGAACTCGGGGGCCGGGACCAAGACACCCAGTACTTC	CAAELGGRDQDTQYF
NA	TRBV27	TRBJ2-4	NA	TGTGCCAGCAGTGGGCCCGGGGCGACAAATACGCAGTACTTC	CASSGPGATNTQYF
TRBD1	TRBV6-1	TRBJ1-2	few	TGTGCCAGCACCCTGACAGGGGGCGGAAACTTTCGGGACTACACCTTC	CASTLTGGGNFRDYTF
NA	TRBV4-1	TRBJ1-4	NA	TGCGCCAGCAGACCCAGCTGGGGTGAAAAACTGTTTTTT	CASRPSWGEKLFF
NA	TRBV6-5	TRBJ1-5	few	TGTGCCAGCAGTTACAATGAGGGGAATCAGCCCCAGCATTTT	CASSYNEGNQPQHF
TRBD2	TRBV10-1	TRBJ2-3	NA	TGCGCCACCTCGAGGAGCGGGGCGAAAGACACGCAGTACTTT	CATSRSGAKDTQYF
NA	TRBV27	TRBJ2-3	NA	TGTGCCAGCCGTTTCATCGGGCTGCGCGCCACAGACATGCAGTACTTT	CASRFIGLRATDMQYF
TRBD2	TRBV6-1	TRBJ2-5	NA	TGTGCCAGCAGCCCTAGCGGTATACAAGAGACCCAGTACTTC	CASSPSGIQETQYF
TRBD1	TRBV10-2	TRBJ2-4	few	TGTGCCAGCAGGGGGCTCGGGGCCAAAGATACGCAGTACTTT	CASRGLGAKDTQYF
NA	TRBV6-1	TRBJ2-1	NA	TGTGCCAGCACCGGGGGGCGGGGGCCTACCTACAATGAGCAGTTCTTC	CASTGGRGPTYNEQFF
TRBD1	TRBV6-1	TRBJ1-2	many	TGTGCCAGCAGCCGGACAGGGGATGGCTACACCTTC	CASSRTGDGYTF
TRBD1	TRBV6-4	TRBJ1-6	NA	TGTGCCAGCAGTGACTCAGGGGGCAATTCACCCCTCCACTTT	CASSDSGGNSPLHF
NA	TRBV27	TRBJ2-3	NA	TGTGCCAGCGGGGGAATCGGGGCACGCGTCACAGATACGCAGTATTTT	CASGGIGARVTDTQYF
NA	TRBV3-1	TRBJ2-6	few	TGTGCCAGCAGCCTGGGGGGTGGGGCCAACGTCCTGACTTTC	CASSLGGGANVLTF
NA	TRBV27	TRBJ1-6	NA	TGTGCCAGCAGTTTACAAGGGGCCGACAATTCACCCCTCCACTTT	CASSLQGADNSPLHF
TRBD1	TRBV25-1	TRBJ2-1	NA	TGTGCCAGCAGTGCTCGCGTCGGTTTGGGGAGGACAGGGAACAATGAGCAGTTCTTC	CASSARVGLGRTGNNEQFF
NA	TRBV6-1	TRBJ2-4	NA	TGTGCCGGCAGTGGGGGCCGTTCCAAAGACATTCAGTACTTC	CAGSGGRSKDIQYF
TRBD1	TRBV9	TRBJ2-1	few	TGTGCCAGCAGCTATCCAGGACAGGTCAATGAGCAGTTCTTC	CASSYPGQVNEQFF
TRBD2	TRBV6-4	TRBJ2-3	NA	TGTGCCAGCAGTAGCGGGAGCACAGAGACCCAGTATTTT	CASSSGSTETQYF
NA	TRBV27	TRBJ2-1	NA	TGTGCCAGCAGTTCCAGACGACAGGATCTTCCCTACAATGAGCAGTTCTTC	CASSSRRQDLPYNEQFF
NA	TRBV4-2	TRBJ2-4	NA	TGTGCCAGCAGCCAAGAGGGGCCGACCGCCACAAACACGCAGTACTTC	CASSQEGPTATNTQYF
NA	TRBV27	TRBJ2-1	NA	TGTGCCAGCAGTTACGCCGGACAGACCCAAGAGACCCAGTTCTTC	CASSYAGQTQETQFF
TRBD1	TRBV7-8	TRBJ1-4	once	TGTGCCAGCAGCCACGGGACAGCAAATAATGAAAAACTGTTTTTT	CASSHGTANNEKLFF
NA	TRBV6-4	TRBJ2-1	many	TGTGCCAGCAGTGAAGGGACGGACGACAATGAGCAGTTCTTC	CASSEGTDDNEQFF